Following are 29 T cell receptor beta chains from one sample sequenced in a study of T-cell memory formation after mild COVID-19. TCRdb reprocessed the 5' RACE reads via MiXCR and lists one record per CDR3 protein. The repertoire holds about 560,000 distinct CDR3 sequences, approximately 15% seen once, with less than 10% in the top ten. The sequenced sample consisted of PBMCs or a T cell subset sorted from them (not recorded which). These receptor sequences come from an adult woman who had mild COVID-19 (a few samples of this study predate the infection). Cell type and time point are not known.

This clonotype was counted at least ten times. The J gene is TRBJ2-2, the V gene TRBV12-3 or TRBV12-4; TRBD1 matches at 8 bases. The CDR3 has 15 residues. Losses at the gene ends were 10 bases for V and 4 bases for J; bases not matched to a gene: 11. The CDR3 DNA reads TGTGCCACCTGTCTCGGGACAGGATTCACCGGGGAGCTGTTTTTT. It translates to CATCLGTGFTGELFF.

This clonotype was detected only a few times. The chain employs TRBV11-2 and TRBJ2-3, with TRBD2 matching 8 bases. Germline CDR1 is SGHAT and CDR2 is FQNNGV. The CDR3 extends over 17 amino acids. The V and J ends lost 1 base and 6 bases, in that order; junction bases with no gene match: 12. CDR3 sequence (DNA): TGTGCCAGCAGCTTAGTCGGCAGCGGGGGCCCACGGGATACGCAGTATTTT. This sequence encodes CASSLVGSGGPRDTQYF.

The J gene is TRBJ2-6, the V gene TRBV18; the D gene is possibly TRBD2 (6 bases). CDR1 is KGHSH and CDR2 is LQKENI in the germline V gene. The CDR3 consists of 17 residues. V was pared by 3 bases and J by 0 bases, with 12 bases between. The DNA for the CDR3 is TGTGCCAGCTCACCGGCGGGACCAAGCTCTGGGGCCAACGTCCTGACTTTC. Translation gives CASSPAGPSSGANVLTF.

In this sample, this clonotype turned up a few times. The V gene is TRBV6-1, the J gene TRBJ1-5, with D maybe TRBD1 (6 bases). The CDR3 sequence is 14 residues long. Germline values: CDR1 MNHNS, CDR2 SASEGT. V was trimmed by 2 bases and J by 2 bases, leaving 7 bases between them. The DNA of the CDR3 is TGTGCCAGCAGTGAATGGACAGGCAATCAGCCCCAGCATTTT. This sequence encodes CASSEWTGNQPQHF.

This clonotype was picked up a small number of times. The chain carries TRBV6-5 and TRBJ1-1, with D uncertain. Looked up from germline, CDR1 is MNHEY and CDR2 is SVGAGI. The CDR3 is 15 residues long. V lost 5 bases to trimming and J lost 0 bases, with 13 bases between them. The CDR3 bases are TGTGCCAGCAGTAAAATTGGAAACATGAACACTGAAGCTTTCTTT. Its protein is CASSKIGNMNTEAFF.

The table lists this clonotype with a few counts. The chain links TRBV5-1 to TRBJ2-3; the match to TRBD2 covers 9 bases. The CDR3 sequence is 16 residues long. Per germline, CDR1 SGHRS and CDR2 YFSETQ. Germline trimming cut 6 bases from V and 2 bases from J; bases unmatched to any gene: 10. The CDR3 loop is CASTASGDLTTDTQYF. DNA of the CDR3: TGCGCCAGCACGGCTAGCGGGGACCTCACCACAGATACGCAGTATTTT.

The chain links TRBV30 to TRBJ1-1, with D unresolved. This CDR3 comprises 13 residues. Germline CDR1 reads GTSNPN; CDR2 reads SVGIG (reference sequence). V was clipped by 1 base and J by 3 bases, with 9 bases between them. CDR3 residues: CAWSGFIYTEAFF. The CDR3 nucleotides are TGTGCCTGGAGTGGGTTTATCTACACTGAAGCTTTCTTT. The full variable domain, with the rest looked up from reference TRBV30 and TRBJ1-1, is SQTIHQWPATLVQPVGSPLSLECTVEGTSNPNLYWYRQAAGRGLQLLFYSVGIGQISSEVPQNLSASRPQDRQFILSSKKLLLSDSGFYLCAWSGFIYTEAFFGQGTRLTVV.

In its sample, this clonotype was seen a few times. This chain joins TRBV20-1 and TRBJ1-1; D perhaps matches TRBD1 (6 bases). The germline V gene has CDR1 DFQATT and CDR2 SNEGSKA (reference sequence). V was cut by 0 bases and J by 5 bases, with 22 bases left in between. This CDR3 region has 17 residues. CDR3 DNA: TGCAGTGCTAGAGAAGCGGGGGCCACCTCCAGAGGGACTGAAGCTTTCTTT. Protein product: CSAREAGATSRGTEAFF.

This clonotype has just a few counts. The chain uses TRBV5-6 and TRBJ2-7; 7 positions agree with TRBD1. Germline CDR1 reads SGHDT; CDR2 reads YYEEEE. After removal of 4 bases from V and 4 bases from J, the junction contained 8 bases not matched to a gene. The CDR3 loop spans 14 amino acids. This chain's CDR3 is CASSHRDRFYEQYF. In nucleotides, the CDR3 is TGTGCCAGCAGCCACCGGGACAGATTTTACGAGCAGTACTTC.

This clonotype came up many times. The V and J genes are TRBV10-3 and TRBJ2-1, with 11 bases that match TRBD2. Germline assignment: CDR1 ENHRY and CDR2 SYGVKD. The CDR3 consists of 16 residues. V was pared by 7 bases and J by 8 bases, with 13 bases of the junction left unmatched. The DNA of the CDR3 is TGTGCCATCACCACTAATAGCGGGGGGGCCGGCGATGAGCAGTTCTTC. Its protein is CAITTNSGGAGDEQFF.

This clonotype has a handful of counts. This sequence joins TRBV19 and TRBJ2-7; D call uncertain. V lost 2 bases and J lost 2, with 7 bases in between. In germline, CDR1 is LNHDA, CDR2 SQIVND (reference sequence). This CDR3 comprises 13 residues. The CDR3 nucleotides are TGTGCCAGTAGTATATCCGTTACCTACGAGCAGTACTTC. Translation gives CASSISVTYEQYF.

The chain combines TRBV27 with TRBJ2-1; D is uncertain. V lost 5 bases, J lost 1 base, and 18 bases lay in between. CDR3 length: 17 residues. CDR1 and CDR2 from the germline V gene are MNHEY and SMNVEV (reference sequence). In DNA form, the CDR3 reads TGTGCCAGCAGTAGCTTACTTAAGACCCGGTCCTACAATGAGCAGTTCTTC. This encodes CASSSLLKTRSYNEQFF.

This clonotype occurred a few times. The chain has TRBV5-1 and TRBJ1-3; 10 bases match TRBD1. The V gene's germline CDR1 is SGHRS and CDR2 YFSETQ. The J segment lost 4 bases and the V segment lost 4 bases, leaving 8 bases of the junction unmatched. The CDR3 loop spans 16 amino acids. The DNA of the CDR3 is TGCGCCAGCAGCGCCGCGGGACAGGGGACGGGAAACACCATATATTTT. Amino acid sequence: CASSAAGQGTGNTIYF.

This clonotype was observed a handful of times. The rearrangement uses TRBV11-2 and TRBJ1-2, with no clear D. Per the germline V gene, CDR1 is SGHAT and CDR2 is FQNNGV. The CDR3 is made up of 14 amino acids. Trimming shortened V by 1 base and J by 4 bases, and 10 bases separated the two germline ends. CDR3 residues: CASSLAGGIYGYTF. The CDR3 nucleotides read TGTGCCAGCAGCTTAGCCGGAGGGATCTATGGCTACACCTTC.

The chain combines TRBV6-6 with TRBJ2-1; TRBD2 aligns across 14 bases. The ends lost 6 bases at V and 2 bases at J; junction bases unmatched: 6. CDR3 length: 17 residues. In germline, CDR1 is MNHNY, CDR2 SVGAGI (reference sequence). CDR3 in DNA: TGTGCCAGCAGGACCGGGACTAGCGGGAGTCCCTACAATGAGCAGTTCTTC. This translates into CASRTGTSGSPYNEQFF.

The CDR3 loop is CASSGLAGVDEQFF. The CDR3 bases are TGTGCCAGCAGTGGTCTAGCGGGGGTGGATGAGCAGTTCTTC. The chain uses TRBV2 and TRBJ2-1; TRBD2 agrees at 10 bases. Trimming at V came to 4 bases and at J to 8 bases, leaving 5 bases not matched to a gene. This CDR3 has 14 residues. Per germline, CDR1 SNHLY and CDR2 FYNNEI.

This clonotype was counted a few times. The junction departs from germline at one end; a sequencing error may be responsible. V usage is TRBV24-1 and J usage is TRBJ2-1; 11 positions match TRBD2. The CDR3 is 13 amino acids. Germline V gene lookup returns CDR1 KGHDR and CDR2 SFDVKD. The DNA for the CDR3 is TGTGCCACCAGTGATTCTACTAGCGGGAGTGCGATCTTC. Its translation is CATSDSTSGSAIF.

V and J are TRBV6-5 and TRBJ2-6; possible D gene TRBD1, 5 bases. This CDR3 is 15 amino acids long. Per germline, CDR1 MNHEY and CDR2 SVGAGI. Trimming left V 6 bases short and J 0 bases short, with 9 bases between. CDR3 nucleotide sequence: TGTGCCAGCAGCAGGGCCCGCTCTGGGGCCAACGTCCTGACTTTC. It specifies CASSRARSGANVLTF.

This clonotype was seen more than once but under ten times. A read error may account for a junction end that differs from germline. V is TRBV7-7 and J is TRBJ2-5; D gene uncertain. The CDR3 contains 13 residues. Per the germline V gene, CDR1 is SSHAT and CDR2 is FNYEAQ (reference sequence). CDR3 sequence: CASSSSEVETQYF. The CDR3 region has the DNA TGTGCTAGCAGCTCCTCTGAAGTAGAGACCCAGTACTTC.

The chain joins TRBV19 to TRBJ1-5; possibly TRBD1 for D (5 bases). This CDR3 region has 13 residues. The ends were cut back, 5 bases at V and 11 bases at J, with 16 bases in the middle. Germline V gene lookup returns CDR1 LNHDA and CDR2 SQIVND (reference sequence). CDR3 in DNA: TGTGCCAGTAGTCCGGGGGGAGAGGGCACCCAGCATTTT. Translation: CASSPGGEGTQHF.

The chain uses TRBV9 and TRBJ2-1; TRBD2 agrees at 7 bases. Germline CDR1 reads SGDLS; CDR2 reads YYNGEE. The J segment lost 9 bases and the V segment lost 4 bases, leaving 7 bases of the junction unmatched. This CDR3 is 13 amino acids long. CDR3 in amino acids: CASSPGAGVEQFF. The CDR3 DNA is TGTGCCAGCAGCCCCGGGGCGGGAGTTGAGCAGTTCTTC.

The sample holds a few counts of this clonotype. J is TRBJ1-4 and V is TRBV7-9; D is ambiguous. The CDR3 covers 16 residues. Looked up from germline, CDR1 is SEHNR and CDR2 is FQNEAQ (reference sequence). V was clipped by 2 bases and J by 3 bases, with 13 bases between them. The CDR3 nucleotides read TGTGCCAGCAGCTTAACGCTGGGCCCGCCTAATGAAAAACTGTTTTTT. This sequence encodes CASSLTLGPPNEKLFF.

V usage is TRBV20-1 and J usage is TRBJ2-3; no reliable D call. Germline CDR1 reads DFQATT; CDR2 reads SNEGSKA (reference sequence). The CDR3 covers 14 residues. V lost 0 bases to trimming and J lost 0 bases, with 7 bases between them. CDR3 DNA: TGCAGTGCTAGAGATCTGGGTAGCACAGATACGCAGTATTTT. Translated, it gives CSARDLGSTDTQYF.

This clonotype has just a few counts. The chain carries TRBV6-5 and TRBJ1-1; tentatively, D is TRBD1 (6 bases). The V end lost 4 bases, the J end lost 3 bases, and 15 bases lay between the germline ends. Germline-derived CDR1 and CDR2 are MNHEY and SVGAGI. The CDR3 extends over 15 amino acids. CDR3 coding DNA: TGTGCCAGCAGTTGGCGTTTAGGGGGGTACACTGAAGCTTTCTTT. Its protein product is CASSWRLGGYTEAFF.

This clonotype was picked up a small number of times. The chain recombines TRBV12-3 or TRBV12-4 with TRBJ2-1; a possible D gene is TRBD2 (5 bases). CDR3 length: 16 residues. V lost 1 base and J 0 bases, leaving 10 bases between the germline ends. The CDR3 spells CASSLEGSSSYNEQFF. In DNA form, the CDR3 reads TGTGCCAGCAGTTTAGAAGGGAGCAGCTCCTACAATGAGCAGTTCTTC.

The rearrangement joins TRBV4-3 to TRBJ2-7; D perhaps matches TRBD1 (5 bases). Germline V gene data show CDR1 as LGHNA and CDR2 as YSLEER. CDR3 length equals 13 residues. V was clipped by 0 bases and J by 6 bases, with 9 bases between them. As DNA, the CDR3 is TGCGCCAGCAGCCAAGATACCAGGGCCGAGCAGTACTTC. This sequence encodes CASSQDTRAEQYF.

The J gene is TRBJ2-7, the V gene TRBV7-6; tentatively, D is TRBD2 (5 bases). V was cut by 0 bases and J by 7 bases, with 7 bases left in between. CDR3 length: 12 residues. Germline assignment: CDR1 SGHVS and CDR2 FNYEAQ. The CDR3 region has the DNA TGTGCCAGCAGCTTAGCAGTAGCGGAGCAGTACTTC. It specifies CASSLAVAEQYF.

This clonotype has just a few counts. The genes are TRBV29-1 and TRBJ1-5; D is unresolved. The CDR3 has 14 residues. Looked up from germline, CDR1 is SQVTM and CDR2 is ANQGSEA. Trimming left V 5 bases short and J 6 bases short, with 17 bases between. The CDR3 region is CSVQVSGLRQPQHF. Written as DNA, the CDR3 is TGCAGCGTTCAGGTGTCGGGGTTACGTCAGCCCCAGCATTTT.

CDR3 sequence: CASSEMGQGYGYTF. DNA of the CDR3: TGTGCCAGCAGCGAGATGGGACAGGGCTATGGCTACACCTTC. The rearrangement links TRBV7-9 to TRBJ1-2, with 9 bases aligning to TRBD1. Trimming at V came to 5 bases and at J to 4 bases, leaving 5 bases not matched to a gene. CDR3 length: 14 amino acids. CDR1 SEHNR and CDR2 FQNEAQ come from the germline V gene (reference sequence).